The 15 T cell receptor beta chains below were found in one sample sequenced in a study of blood T cell repertoires in COVID-19. Produced via immunoSEQ multiplex PCR; TCRdb's table is partial and in-frame only. The profile shows about 170,000 clones, about 86% of them singletons. What was sequenced was peripheral blood. These TCRs come from a woman aged 70 to 79 who had recovered from COVID-19.

V usage is TRBV10-3 and J usage is TRBJ2-1, with TRBD2 matching over 7 bases. V trimming: 10 bases; J trimming: 0 bases; junction bases outside the gene matches: 6. Germline V gene sequence: CDR1 ENHRY, CDR2 SYGVKD. The CDR3 spans 14 residues. The CDR3 coding sequence is TGTGCCACCGAGCGGGGCAGCTCCTACAATGAGCAGTTCTTC. Translating gives CATERGSSYNEQFF.

The rearrangement uses TRBV28 and TRBJ1-1; D ambiguous. The CDR3 is 13 amino acids. V gave up 6 bases and J gave up 4 bases, with 12 bases separating them. Germline CDR1 MDHEN, CDR2 SYDVKM. CDR3 protein: CASSPDFGTEAFF. Written as DNA, the CDR3 is TGTGCCAGCAGCCCCGATTTCGGCACTGAAGCTTTCTTT.

The chain links TRBV19 to TRBJ1-5; D is possibly TRBD1 (5 bases). Trimming pared 9 bases from V and 1 base from J, leaving 25 bases between. The CDR3 runs to 18 residues. The germline V gene encodes CDR1 LNHDA and CDR2 SQIVND (reference sequence). CDR3 amino acids: CASRHLGHPEGSNQPQHF. The CDR3 bases are TGTGCCAGCCGACACCTAGGACACCCCGAAGGGAGCAATCAGCCCCAGCATTTT.

CDR3 in DNA: TGTGCCAGCATCCTACAGGGCATGAACACTGAAGCTTTCTTT. It yields the protein CASILQGMNTEAFF. This chain connects TRBV7-2 to TRBJ1-1, with a weak D call TRBD1 (6 bases). V was cut by 7 bases and J by 0 bases, with 12 bases left in between. Germline CDR1 SGHTA, CDR2 FQGNSA. The CDR3 sequence is 14 residues long.

This chain links TRBV3-1 (or the pseudogene TRBV3-2) with TRBJ1-1; 8 bases align to TRBD1. Losses at the gene ends were 4 bases for V and 4 bases for J; bases not matched to a gene: 8. In germline, CDR1 is LGHDT, CDR2 YNNKEL (reference sequence). The CDR3 sequence is 15 residues long. The CDR3 reads CASSPPKTGGTEAFF. The DNA for the CDR3 is TGTGCCAGCAGCCCCCCCAAAACAGGGGGCACTGAAGCTTTCTTT.

This clone was seen a single time. The V call is TRBV19, the J call TRBJ1-1, with D unclear. This CDR3 region has 14 residues. Looked up from germline, CDR1 is LNHDA and CDR2 is SQIVND (reference sequence). The V end lost 1 base, the J end lost 1 base, and 7 bases lay between the germline ends. Here the CDR3 reads CASSIGGGNTEAFF. DNA for the CDR3: TGTGCCAGTAGTATAGGGGGAGGGAACACTGAAGCTTTCTTT.

This chain connects TRBV6-5 to TRBJ1-2, with TRBD1 identical over 7 bases. Germline-derived CDR1 and CDR2 are MNHEY and SVGAGI. V was pared by 6 bases and J by 2 bases, with 9 bases of the junction left unmatched. This CDR3 is built from 15 residues. The CDR3 sequence: CASRRDSRNNYGYTF. CDR3 in DNA: TGTGCCAGCAGAAGGGACAGTCGAAACAACTATGGCTACACCTTC.

This clone was seen once. This chain connects TRBV3-1 (or the pseudogene TRBV3-2) to TRBJ2-7; 9 bases align to TRBD2. This CDR3 has 15 amino acids. The germline gives CDR1 LGHDT, CDR2 YNNKEL (reference sequence). V dropped 4 bases and J dropped 0; count of bases not matched to a gene: 4. CDR3 coding DNA: TGTGCCAGCAGCCCTAGCGGGGCCCCCTCCTACGAGCAGTACTTC. It translates to CASSPSGAPSYEQYF.

The chain is built from TRBV14 and TRBJ2-1; 8 bases are a match to TRBD2. Germline CDR1 SGHDN, CDR2 FVKESK. This CDR3 comprises 16 residues. The V and J ends lost 1 base and 9 bases, in that order; junction bases with no gene match: 11. CDR3 nucleotide sequence: TGTGCCAGCAGCCAAGTAGCGGGAAGTGTTGTCGGTGAGCAGTTCTTC. Its translation is CASSQVAGSVVGEQFF.

The V and J genes are TRBV11-2 and TRBJ1-2; the match to TRBD1 covers 7 bases. Germline V gene sequence: CDR1 SGHAT, CDR2 FQNNGV. V was pared by 7 bases and J by 2 bases, with 4 bases of the junction left unmatched. The CDR3 has 13 amino acids. CDR3 region: CASTLTGNYGYTF. CDR3 nucleotides: TGTGCCAGCACCTTGACAGGGAACTATGGCTACACCTTC.

J is TRBJ1-1 and V is TRBV7-9; D may be TRBD1 (5 bases). The CDR3 consists of 14 residues. Trimming stripped 10 bases from V and 1 base from J, with 16 bases between. The germline gives CDR1 SEHNR, CDR2 FQNEAQ (reference sequence). The CDR3 region has the DNA TGTGCCATCAGTGGGCAACAGGAGAACACTGAAGCTTTCTTT. It is translated as CAISGQQENTEAFF.

The chain combines TRBV28 with TRBJ2-7; no clear D gene. The CDR3 is 13 residues long. Germline CDR1 reads MDHEN; CDR2 reads SYDVKM. V shed 5 bases and J shed 2 bases, with 10 bases lying between them. Here the CDR3 DNA reads TGTGCCAGCAGTAGGATCAGGCCCTACGAGCAGTACTTC. Its protein product is CASSRIRPYEQYF.

A few counts support this clone. The chain is built from TRBV18 and TRBJ2-2; TRBD2 agrees at 12 bases. The CDR3 contains 19 residues. Germline V gene sequence: CDR1 KGHSH, CDR2 LQKENI. Trimming cost V 0 bases and J 3 bases; bases outside gene matches: 8. The CDR3 bases are TGTGCCAGCTCACCACCGACTAGCGGGGGCTTTGTGGACACCGGGGAGCTGTTTTTT. Encoded protein: CASSPPTSGGFVDTGELFF.

This clone has just a few counts. The genes are TRBV11-2 and TRBJ2-7; a weak D match, TRBD1 (6 bases). The germline gives CDR1 SGHAT, CDR2 FQNNGV. V was pared by 6 bases and J by 3 bases, with 24 bases between. The CDR3 sequence is 17 residues long. CDR3 sequence: CASRGAGVVRLDYEQYF. CDR3 DNA sequence: TGTGCCAGCAGGGGGGCAGGGGTGGTGAGATTGGACTACGAGCAGTACTTC.

This chain uses TRBV28 with TRBJ1-3; a possible D gene is TRBD1 (5 bases). Germline V gene data show CDR1 as MDHEN and CDR2 as SYDVKM. The V and J ends lost 8 bases and 8 bases respectively, with 19 bases between them. There are 14 residues in the CDR3. CDR3 sequence: CASLTGHTRDTIYF. The CDR3 DNA reads TGTGCCAGCCTCACCGGGCATACCAGGGACACCATATATTTT.